A single sample gave rise to the 11 T cell receptor beta chains below, sequenced in a study of vaccination effects on CD4 cells after COVID-19. The authors isolated CD4+ T cells after about 10 days of culture. Sequencing used immunoSEQ multiplex PCR; TCRdb keeps in-frame clones, though not all of them. The profile shows about 46,000 clones, 60% to 80% of them singletons. These TCRs' antigens remain unknown. The sequences come from CD4+ T cells from PBMCs cultured without peptide, collected before COVID-19 vaccination. These receptors were collected from a human donor who had a prior SARS-CoV-2 infection.

This clone turned up a few times. This chain joins TRBV24-1 and TRBJ2-3, with D tentatively TRBD2 (6 bases). This CDR3 is 17 amino acids long. In germline, CDR1 is KGHDR, CDR2 SFDVKD. Trimming left V 2 bases short and J 8 bases short, with 22 bases between. The CDR3 region is CATSDSEDGGFSGTQYF. The CDR3 DNA sequence: TGTGCCACCAGTGATTCCGAAGACGGAGGTTTTAGCGGTACGCAGTATTTT.

The V call is TRBV11-3, the J call TRBJ2-7; 7 nucleotides align to TRBD1. The V and J ends lost 3 bases and 7 bases, in that order; junction bases with no gene match: 9. Germline CDR1 reads SGHNT; CDR2 reads YENEEA. The CDR3 has 14 residues. CDR3: CASSFLRQGWEQYF. The CDR3, as DNA: TGTGCCAGCAGCTTTCTTCGACAGGGATGGGAGCAGTACTTC.

This rearrangement joins TRBV18 to TRBJ1-2; 7 bases align to TRBD1. This CDR3 spans 15 amino acids. With 2 bases clipped from V and 5 bases from J, the junction kept 8 bases outside the gene matches. Germline V gene lookup returns CDR1 KGHSH and CDR2 LQKENI. CDR3 sequence: CASSPIIGTEYGYTF. The CDR3 nucleotides read TGTGCCAGCTCACCAATAATCGGGACAGAATATGGCTACACCTTC.

This clone was observed a handful of times. The chain uses TRBV19 and TRBJ2-7; possibly TRBD1 for D (6 bases). The CDR3 runs to 12 residues. V dropped 4 bases and J dropped 4 bases, with 8 bases sitting between them. The germline V gene encodes CDR1 LNHDA and CDR2 SQIVND (reference sequence). In DNA form, the CDR3 reads TGTGCCAGTAGTACACAGGGATACGAGCAGTACTTC. It codes for CASSTQGYEQYF.

J is TRBJ2-3 and V is TRBV7-2; D ambiguous. Trimming cost V 3 bases and J 3 bases, with 10 bases left between them. In germline, CDR1 is SGHTA, CDR2 FQGNSA. The CDR3 loop spans 14 amino acids. CDR3 in amino acids: CASSFGSETDTQYF. The CDR3 nucleotides read TGTGCCAGCAGCTTCGGCTCAGAAACAGATACGCAGTATTTT.

This clone was detected a few times. This CDR3 reads CASSSIGGSSYEQYF. Here the CDR3 DNA reads TGTGCCAGTAGCTCTATTGGGGGGAGCTCCTACGAGCAGTACTTC. The chain joins TRBV19 to TRBJ2-7, with D tentatively TRBD2 (6 bases). The V end was cut by 6 bases, the J end by 0 bases, with 15 bases between. CDR3 length: 15 amino acids. Looked up from germline, CDR1 is LNHDA and CDR2 is SQIVND (reference sequence).

V and J are TRBV7-2 and TRBJ1-2; 7 positions agree with TRBD1. The CDR3 covers 15 residues. The V and J ends lost 4 bases and 2 bases, in that order; junction bases with no gene match: 7. Per germline, CDR1 SGHTA and CDR2 FQGNSA. CDR3 protein: CASSSWDRYNYGYTF. CDR3 sequence (DNA): TGTGCCAGCAGCTCGTGGGACAGATACAACTATGGCTACACCTTC.

This clone was recorded once. The rearrangement joins TRBV11-2 to TRBJ2-7, with TRBD2 identical over 8 bases. With V trimmed by 5 bases and J by 3 bases, 15 bases remained unmatched. The CDR3 sequence is 17 residues long. The germline V gene has CDR1 SGHAT and CDR2 FQNNGV. CDR3 DNA sequence: TGTGCCAGCAGCCCAGGACGCGGTAGCGGGGAATACTACGAGCAGTACTTC. Its translation is CASSPGRGSGEYYEQYF.

V usage is TRBV2 and J usage is TRBJ2-5; 9 bases align to TRBD2. CDR3 length: 14 amino acids. The germline V gene encodes CDR1 SNHLY and CDR2 FYNNEI. The junction had 8 bases not matched to a gene; V was cut back by 7 bases and J by 5 bases. The CDR3: CASKEREVFETQYF. The CDR3, as DNA: TGTGCCAGCAAAGAGCGGGAGGTATTTGAGACCCAGTACTTC.

The chain has TRBV10-3 and TRBJ2-5; D not resolved. CDR1 is ENHRY, CDR2 SYGVKD, per germline. CDR3 length: 13 residues. V lost 3 bases to trimming and J lost 2 bases, with 7 bases between them. The CDR3 DNA reads TGTGCCATCAGTGACGGCAGGCAAGAGACCCAGTACTTC. This codes for CAISDGRQETQYF.

The V gene is TRBV23-1, the J gene TRBJ2-2, with D possibly matching TRBD1 (6 bases). TRBV23-1 is sorted into the ORF group, with uncertain function. CDR3 length equals 16 residues. V dropped 4 bases and J dropped 3 bases, with 15 bases sitting between them. CDR3 residues: CASSRVRDTHTGELFF. The CDR3 nucleotides read TGCGCCAGCAGTCGGGTCCGGGACACACACACCGGGGAGCTGTTTTTT.